This is a list of T cell receptor beta chains from one sample in a study of blood T cell repertoires in COVID-19. Clones were read by immunoSEQ multiplex PCR, and TCRdb kept only the in-frame ones, dropping some. The data show about 130,000 clones, with 84% seen just once and 1.4% held by the top ten. The sequenced sample was peripheral blood. These TCRs come from a man aged 55 to 70 with acute or convalescent COVID-19. The CDR3 runs from the conserved cysteine through the conserved F or W. The D gene is left open where the match is weak. Part of the rows lack a size; the others show once, few, many or a class for expanded clones.

v_gene,abundance,d_gene,j_gene,CDR3nt,CDR3aa
TRBV18,.,.,TRBJ1-3,TGTGCCAGCTCGGACATTCCTGGAAACACCATATATTTT,CASSDIPGNTIYF
TRBV7-6,.,TRBD1,TRBJ2-7,TGTGCCAGCAGCTTAATACAGGGGTTCGACGAGCAGTACTTC,CASSLIQGFDEQYF
TRBV4-1,.,TRBD1,TRBJ2-2,TGCGCCAGCAGCCTACAGGGACAGGGGGGCAACACCGGGGAGCTGTTTTTT,CASSLQGQGGNTGELFF
TRBV18,.,TRBD1,TRBJ1-1,TGTGCCAGCTCACCGACAGGGGAGGCGAACACTGAAGCTTTCTTT,CASSPTGEANTEAFF
TRBV3-1/TRBV3-2,.,TRBD1,TRBJ1-1,TGTGCCAGCAGCCAAGATTGGGACAGGGTTACTGAAGCTTTCTTT,CASSQDWDRVTEAFF
TRBV27,few,.,TRBJ2-3,TGTGCCAGCAGTTCACAGGGAGCGGATACGCAGTATTTT,CASSSQGADTQYF
TRBV27,.,.,TRBJ2-1,TGTGCCAGCATATCGGGTTGGAATGAGCAGTTCTTC,CASISGWNEQFF
TRBV10-3,once,TRBD2,TRBJ2-3,TGTGCCATCAGGGAAAGGGGAGGGAACACAGATACGCAGTATTTT,CAIRERGGNTDTQYF
TRBV30,few,TRBD1,TRBJ2-7,TGTGCCTGCGAGGGGACAGGCCCCTACGAGCAGTACTTC,CACEGTGPYEQYF
TRBV3-1/TRBV3-2,.,TRBD2,TRBJ2-5,TGTGCCAGCAGCCAAGATGCGGGAGGGGGGGAGACCCAGTACTTC,CASSQDAGGGETQYF
TRBV18,.,TRBD1,TRBJ2-7,TGTGCCAGCTCCCTCGCTCGGGACAGGGGTACCGAGCAGTACTTC,CASSLARDRGTEQYF
TRBV5-1,.,TRBD1,TRBJ1-1,TGCGCCAGCAGCTTGGCCCCCCGGACAGGTCGAATGAACACTGAAGCTTTCTTT,CASSLAPRTGRMNTEAFF
TRBV5-1,.,.,TRBJ1-2,TGCGCCAGCAGCTTGGATGTCAGAAACTATGGCTACACCTTC,CASSLDVRNYGYTF
TRBV2,.,.,TRBJ2-7,TGTGCCAGCAGAGCAAACTACGAGCAGTACTTC,CASRANYEQYF
TRBV24-1,.,TRBD2,TRBJ2-1,TGTGCCACCAGTGATAGCGGGGGGGCCCTAAATGAGCAGTTCTTC,CATSDSGGALNEQFF
TRBV19,.,TRBD1,TRBJ2-5,TGTGCCAGTAGTATTGTGGGACAGGCTCAGACCCAGTACTTC,CASSIVGQAQTQYF
TRBV5-1,.,TRBD2,TRBJ2-3,TGCGCCAGCAGACTAGCGGGGGGGCCCCCAGATACGCAGTATTTT,CASRLAGGPPDTQYF
TRBV5-1,.,.,TRBJ1-1,TGCGCCAGCAGCTTGGCCGGTCAGAACACTGAAGCTTTCTTT,CASSLAGQNTEAFF
TRBV5-1,.,.,TRBJ2-2,TGCGCCAGCAGCGAGGGACAAACGAACACCGGGGAGCTGTTTTTT,CASSEGQTNTGELFF
TRBV30,.,TRBD1,TRBJ2-3,TGTGCCTGGGCCGGGACAGGCACCACCTCGGGAACAGATACGCAGTATTTT,CAWAGTGTTSGTDTQYF
TRBV19,.,.,TRBJ1-3,TGTGCCAGTAGTATGACAGGCTCTGGAAACACCATATATTTT,CASSMTGSGNTIYF
TRBV30,.,TRBD2,TRBJ2-7,TGTGCCTGGGCTAGCGGGAGGGCCCTCCCTAGCGAGCAGTACTTC,CAWASGRALPSEQYF
TRBV6-2/TRBV6-3,few,TRBD1,TRBJ1-6,TGTGCCAGCAGATACGGGACAGGAGTAAATTCACCCCTCCACTTT,CASRYGTGVNSPLHF
TRBV2,.,TRBD2,TRBJ2-5,TGTGCCAGCAGGCCCACTAGCGGGGGGGCAGAGACCCAGTACTTC,CASRPTSGGAETQYF
TRBV6-5,.,.,TRBJ1-2,TGTGCCAGCAGGGGGGGGACCTATGGCTACACCTTC,CASRGGTYGYTF
TRBV30,few,.,TRBJ1-5,TGTGCCTGGAGTGTGGTCGGGGGGAGCAATCAGCCCCAGCATTTT,CAWSVVGGSNQPQHF
TRBV14,.,.,TRBJ2-2,TGTGCCAGCAGCCCTCCAGGGTGGGGCGGGGAGCTGTTTTTT,CASSPPGWGGELFF
TRBV6-4,.,.,TRBJ1-2,TGTGCCAGCAGTGAGGGCAGGGCCCTCGGTGGCTACACCTTC,CASSEGRALGGYTF
TRBV19,.,TRBD1,TRBJ1-5,TGTGCCAGTAGTATGCAGGGGGCGAAGCAGCCCCAGCATTTT,CASSMQGAKQPQHF